Sequencing of this T cell receptor (beta chain) was carried out in a study of T cell responses to AZD1222 COVID-19 vaccine. Turning to this clone: The target antigen is unknown.

The CDR3 totals 13 residues. V was clipped by 4 bases and J by 2 bases; unmatched bases: 2. The germline V gene has CDR1 SQVTM and CDR2 ANQGSEA. The assay was immunoSEQ multiplex PCR, and TCRdb's table has in-frame clones only and misses some. The sample has fewer than 200,000 clones, 88% seen once. Findings and limits, study-wide: The number of AZD1222 recipients seropositive at baseline was only five or six. There were vaccine-associated CD4 TCRs across spike, dominant at 160-218 and 743-854. Donors, mostly white British, included more females; clonal diversity was possibly underestimated.

The V call is TRBV29-1, the J call TRBJ2-1, with TRBD2 matching 7 bases. The specimen comprised peripheral blood, sampled 28 days after the second AZD1222 dose. The clonotype comes from an adult who received the AZD1222 COVID-19 vaccine. The CDR3 DNA follows: TGCAGCGTTGTGGGGGGGGCCTACAATGAGCAGTTCTTC. Amino acids: CSVVGGAYNEQFF.